This T cell receptor (beta chain) was recorded in a study of blood T cell repertoires in COVID-19. In the study overall: Acute-phase and convalescent COVID-19 samples originated in the United States, Italy and Spain. In each case, the material was cDNA or gDNA derived from T cells, B-cell-depleted T cells, or PBMCs.

CDR1 is SEHNR, CDR2 FQNEAQ, per germline (reference sequence). CDR3 length: 14 residues. The ends were cut back, 5 bases at V and 5 bases at J, with 15 bases in the middle. As handled by the study authors: Estimates of nucleated cell counts were drawn from the amplification of reference gene primers. Measured with immunoSEQ multiplex PCR; TCRdb has only the in-frame clones, and not every one. Clonal size and the V and J genes are those of that table, whereas D and trimming came from the DNA. Found here are some 210,000 clones, just over 90% of them singletons; the top ten hold 1.2%. This clonotype was sampled from a man younger than 45 with acute or convalescent COVID-19. Sequencing was carried out using peripheral blood. J is TRBJ2-5 and V is TRBV7-9; D unclear. The CDR3 sequence is CASSPPARWETQYF. CDR3 bases: TGTGCCAGCAGCCCGCCGGCGCGGTGGGAGACCCAGTACTTC.